This note documents a single TCR beta chain sequence. In the authors' workflow: From reference gene primer amplification, estimates of nucleated cell counts were derived. The repertoire was sequenced with immunoSEQ multiplex PCR; TCRdb's copy has only in-frame clones and lacks some. V and J calls and clone size are copied from that table; D and trimming were computed from the DNA. The repertoire holds 100,000 to 150,000 clones, roughly 85% seen once, with 25% to 30% in the top ten. This CDR3 is built from 11 residues. The germline CDR1 and CDR2 sequences are SGHNT and YENEEA. V was pared by 5 bases and J by 9 bases, with 7 bases between. This sample stems from a study of blood T cell repertoires in COVID-19. As for the study in general: Material from acute and convalescent COVID-19 was sourced from the United States, Italy and Spain. The analysed material was cDNA or gDNA that came from T cells, B-cell-depleted T cells, or PBMCs.

This TCR came from a woman of 80 years or more with acute or convalescent COVID-19. Input material: peripheral blood. The chain couples TRBV11-3 to TRBJ2-2; D is perhaps TRBD2 (5 bases). This chain's CDR3 is CASSPGRELFF. The CDR3 nucleotides are TGTGCCAGCAGCCCCGGGAGGGAGCTGTTTTTT.